Each of the 14 T cell receptor beta chains below was sequenced from the same sample in a study of blood T cell repertoires in COVID-19. Sequencing used immunoSEQ multiplex PCR; TCRdb keeps in-frame clones, though not all of them. The repertoire holds approximately 270,000 clones, with 80% to 90% as singletons. The material sequenced was PBMCs or T cells enriched from blood (not recorded which). The receptors here all came from a woman aged 45-59 years who had recovered from COVID-19.

The chain recombines TRBV7-2 with TRBJ2-3, with D perhaps matching TRBD2 (6 bases). Trimming took 1 base from V and 1 from J, leaving 18 bases between them. Germline CDR1 is SGHTA and CDR2 is FQGNSA. CDR3 size: 18 residues. The CDR3 reads CASSLVRMAGLRTDTQYF. The CDR3 DNA reads as TGTGCCAGCAGCTTAGTTCGCATGGCGGGGTTACGCACAGATACGCAGTATTTT.

This chain uses TRBV7-9 with TRBJ1-2, with 12 bases that match TRBD1. The trim removed 6 bases at V and 7 bases at J, leaving 9 bases unmatched. CDR3 size: 15 residues. Germline CDR1 and CDR2: SEHNR and FQNEAQ (reference sequence). CDR3 region: CASSSGTGGRGGYTF. For the CDR3, the DNA is TGTGCCAGCAGTTCCGGGACAGGGGGCAGGGGTGGCTACACCTTC. Complete variable domain (other parts from reference TRBV7-9 and TRBJ1-2): DTGVSQNPRHKITKRGQNVTFRCDPISEHNRLYWYRQTLGQGPEFLTYFQNEAQLEKSRLLSDRFSAERPKGSFSTLEIQRTEQGDSAMYLCASSSGTGGRGGYTFGSGTRLTVV.

V usage is TRBV27 and J usage is TRBJ1-1; a possible D gene is TRBD1 (6 bases). V lost 5 bases to trimming and J lost 0 bases, with 19 bases between them. The germline V gene has CDR1 MNHEY and CDR2 SMNVEV (reference sequence). The CDR3 sequence is 17 residues long. CDR3 bases: TGTGCCAGCAGTCCATCTTATTGGACAGACGTGAACACTGAAGCTTTCTTT. This translates into CASSPSYWTDVNTEAFF.

The rearrangement links TRBV5-5 to TRBJ1-2; 7 bases match TRBD1. The CDR3 loop spans 14 amino acids. Germline V gives CDR1 SGHKS, CDR2 YYEKEE (reference sequence). J lost 4 bases, V lost 4 bases, and 7 bases had no gene match. The CDR3 spells CASSGTGVVYGYTF. CDR3 bases: TGTGCCAGCAGCGGCACAGGGGTGGTCTATGGCTACACCTTC.

The chain employs TRBV7-2 and TRBJ1-2, with TRBD1 as a possible D gene (5 bases). The CDR3 sequence is 14 residues long. Trimming pared 6 bases from V and 0 bases from J, leaving 11 bases between. The V gene's germline CDR1 is SGHTA and CDR2 FQGNSA. The CDR3 spells CASSSMGPNYGYTF. CDR3 sequence (DNA): TGTGCCAGCAGTTCCATGGGGCCTAACTATGGCTACACCTTC. Full variable domain (remainder filled in from reference TRBV7-2 and TRBJ1-2): GAGVSQSPSNKVTEKGKDVELRCDPISGHTALYWYRQSLGQGLEFLIYFQGNSAPDKSGLPSDRFSAERTGGSVSTLTIQRTQQEDSAVYLCASSSMGPNYGYTFGSGTRLTVV.

This sequence joins TRBV6-5 and TRBJ2-5; 12 bases line up with TRBD2. This CDR3 contains 14 residues. The ends lost 8 bases at V and 4 bases at J; junction bases unmatched: 5. The V gene's germline CDR1 is MNHEY and CDR2 SVGAGI. CDR3 region: CASVPGLAGETQYF. The CDR3 DNA follows: TGTGCCAGCGTACCGGGACTAGCGGGAGAGACCCAGTACTTC.

This rearrangement joins TRBV10-3 to TRBJ2-1; D is perhaps TRBD1 (5 bases). The CDR3 runs 16 residues. V lost 3 bases and J lost 4, with 16 bases in between. Germline values: CDR1 ENHRY, CDR2 SYGVKD. DNA of the CDR3: TGTGCCATCAGTGACCTACCAGGGAACGTATACAATGAGCAGTTCTTC. Translating gives CAISDLPGNVYNEQFF.

V is TRBV3-1 (or the pseudogene TRBV3-2) and J is TRBJ1-1; D perhaps matches TRBD1 (6 bases). Trimming removed 1 base at V and 4 bases at J, with 10 bases between. Per germline, CDR1 LGHDT and CDR2 YNNKEL (reference sequence). This CDR3 contains 14 residues. As DNA, the CDR3 is TGTGCCAGCAGCCAAGCCGGACAGACCACTGAAGCTTTCTTT. Its translation: CASSQAGQTTEAFF.

The gene calls are TRBV9 and TRBJ2-3, with 7 bases identical to TRBD1. Germline trimming cut 3 bases from V and 5 bases from J; bases unmatched to any gene: 9. The CDR3 extends over 15 amino acids. CDR1 and CDR2 (germline): SGDLS, YYNGEE. The CDR3 sequence is CASSDRGQAEDTQYF. CDR3 in DNA: TGTGCCAGCAGCGACCGAGGACAGGCGGAAGATACGCAGTATTTT.

This clone was seen only a few times. The genes are TRBV10-2 and TRBJ1-1; D is possibly TRBD1 (6 bases). Trimming stripped 0 bases from V and 6 bases from J, with 11 bases between. The CDR3 covers 14 residues. Germline assignment: CDR1 WSHSY and CDR2 SAAADI. The CDR3 loop is CASSESGRGAEAFF. CDR3 in DNA: TGCGCCAGCAGTGAGTCAGGGAGGGGGGCTGAAGCTTTCTTT.

The rearrangement links TRBV5-4 to TRBJ2-1; 12 nucleotides line up with TRBD2. From germline, CDR1 is SGHNT and CDR2 YYREEE (reference sequence). V shed 4 bases and J 9 bases; nucleotides not matched to a gene: 11. The CDR3 contains 16 residues. The chain's CDR3 is CASSKVTSGRRSEQFF. The CDR3 DNA follows: TGTGCCAGCAGCAAAGTGACTAGCGGGAGAAGGAGTGAGCAGTTCTTC.

The V call is TRBV4-1, the J call TRBJ2-3; D is undetermined. This CDR3 is built from 16 residues. From germline, CDR1 is MGHRA and CDR2 YSYEKL. Trimming took off 0 bases at V and 2 bases at J, with 12 bases between the two ends. The CDR3 region has the DNA TGCGCCAGCAGCCAAGACGCGGATTCCTTCACAGATACGCAGTATTTT. Protein product: CASSQDADSFTDTQYF.

There are a few counts of this clone. This chain connects TRBV29-1 to TRBJ2-5; possible D gene TRBD1, 5 bases. The CDR3 covers 12 residues. The germline CDR1 and CDR2 sequences are SQVTM and ANQGSEA. V lost 4 bases, J lost 3 bases, and 9 bases lay in between. This CDR3 is CSVVEGEETQYF. The CDR3 coding sequence is TGCAGCGTTGTTGAAGGGGAAGAGACCCAGTACTTC.

This chain links TRBV3-1 (or the pseudogene TRBV3-2) with TRBJ1-6, with TRBD1 matching 8 bases. Germline V gene data show CDR1 as LGHDT and CDR2 as YNNKEL (reference sequence). V gave up 3 bases and J gave up 7 bases; unmatched junction bases: 5. The CDR3 consists of 15 residues. The CDR3 loop reads CASSHMDRDNSPLHF. CDR3 nucleotides: TGTGCCAGCAGCCACATGGACAGGGACAATTCACCCCTCCACTTT.